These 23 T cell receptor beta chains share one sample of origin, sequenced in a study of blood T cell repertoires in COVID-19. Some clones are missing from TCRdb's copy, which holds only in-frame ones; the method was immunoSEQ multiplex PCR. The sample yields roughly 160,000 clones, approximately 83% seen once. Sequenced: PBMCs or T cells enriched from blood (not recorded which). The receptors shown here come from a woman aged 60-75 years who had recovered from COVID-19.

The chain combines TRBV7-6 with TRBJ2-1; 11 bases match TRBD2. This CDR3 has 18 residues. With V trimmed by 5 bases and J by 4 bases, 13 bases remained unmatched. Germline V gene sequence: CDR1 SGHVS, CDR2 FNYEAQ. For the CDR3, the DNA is TGTGCCAGCAGCCTAAGCCTGGCTAGCGGGAGGTGGTACAATGAGCAGTTCTTC. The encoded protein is CASSLSLASGRWYNEQFF.

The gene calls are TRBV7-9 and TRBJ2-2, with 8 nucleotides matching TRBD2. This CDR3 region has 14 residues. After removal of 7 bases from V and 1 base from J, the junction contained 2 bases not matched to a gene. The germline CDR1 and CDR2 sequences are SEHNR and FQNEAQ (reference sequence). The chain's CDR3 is CASTLAENTGELFF. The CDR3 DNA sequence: TGTGCCAGCACACTAGCGGAGAACACCGGGGAGCTGTTTTTT.

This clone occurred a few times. The CDR3 DNA is TGTGCCAGCAGCCCCCGAGAACGGAGCGGCCCCTACAATGAGCAGTTCTTC. Its protein is CASSPRERSGPYNEQFF. This chain uses TRBV7-6 with TRBJ2-1; D is possibly TRBD2 (5 bases). The CDR3 has 17 residues. CDR1 and CDR2 from the germline V gene are SGHVS and FNYEAQ. Trimming took off 5 bases at V and 2 bases at J, with 19 bases between the two ends.

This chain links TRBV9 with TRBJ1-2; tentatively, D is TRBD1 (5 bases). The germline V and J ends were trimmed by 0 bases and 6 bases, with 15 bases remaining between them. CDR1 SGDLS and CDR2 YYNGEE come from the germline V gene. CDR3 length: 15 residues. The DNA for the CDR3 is TGTGCCAGCAGCGTAGCGTCCCAGGGCTATAATGGCTACACCTTC. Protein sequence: CASSVASQGYNGYTF.

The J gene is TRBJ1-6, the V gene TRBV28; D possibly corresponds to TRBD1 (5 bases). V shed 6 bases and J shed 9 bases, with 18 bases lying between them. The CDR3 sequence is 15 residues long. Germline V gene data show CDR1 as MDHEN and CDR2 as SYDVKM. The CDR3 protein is CASRDDSRYLSPLHF. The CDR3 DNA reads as TGTGCCAGCAGGGATGACAGCCGGTACCTTTCACCCCTCCACTTT.

The CDR3 bases are TGTGCCAGCAGTCCAGCAGGGGAAAAACTGTTTTTT. Protein sequence: CASSPAGEKLFF. The chain joins TRBV2 to TRBJ1-4; a possible D gene is TRBD1 (5 bases). The CDR3 extends over 12 amino acids. Deletions cut 5 bases from V and 8 bases from J, with 9 bases between. The germline V gene encodes CDR1 SNHLY and CDR2 FYNNEI.

The DNA for the CDR3 is TGTGCCAGCGGTTTTGACAGAGGATACGAGCAGTACTTC. It yields the protein CASGFDRGYEQYF. The chain combines TRBV6-2 or TRBV6-3 with TRBJ2-7, with D perhaps matching TRBD1 (5 bases). Trimming cost V 8 bases and J 4 bases, with 15 bases left between them. CDR1 and CDR2 from the germline V gene are MNHEY and SVGEGT. The CDR3 has 13 amino acids.

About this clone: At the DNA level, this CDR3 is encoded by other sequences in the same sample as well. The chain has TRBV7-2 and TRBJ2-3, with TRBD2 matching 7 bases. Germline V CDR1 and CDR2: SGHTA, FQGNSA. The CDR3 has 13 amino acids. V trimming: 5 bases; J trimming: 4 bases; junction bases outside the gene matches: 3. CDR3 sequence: CASSRRGADTQYF. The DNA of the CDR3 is TGTGCCAGCAGCCGCCGGGGGGCAGATACGCAGTATTTT.

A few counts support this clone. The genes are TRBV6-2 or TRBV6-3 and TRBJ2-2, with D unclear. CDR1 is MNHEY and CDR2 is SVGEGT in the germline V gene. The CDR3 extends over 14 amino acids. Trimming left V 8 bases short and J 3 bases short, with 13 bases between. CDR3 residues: CASCWAPHTGELFF. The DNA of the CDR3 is TGTGCCAGCTGTTGGGCTCCCCACACCGGGGAGCTGTTTTTT.

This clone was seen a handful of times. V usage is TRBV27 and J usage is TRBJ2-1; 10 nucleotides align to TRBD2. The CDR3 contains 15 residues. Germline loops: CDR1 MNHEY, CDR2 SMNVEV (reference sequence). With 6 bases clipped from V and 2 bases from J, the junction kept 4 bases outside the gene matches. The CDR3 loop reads CASSRTSGTYNEQFF. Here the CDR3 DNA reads TGTGCCAGCAGCCGTACTAGCGGGACCTACAATGAGCAGTTCTTC.

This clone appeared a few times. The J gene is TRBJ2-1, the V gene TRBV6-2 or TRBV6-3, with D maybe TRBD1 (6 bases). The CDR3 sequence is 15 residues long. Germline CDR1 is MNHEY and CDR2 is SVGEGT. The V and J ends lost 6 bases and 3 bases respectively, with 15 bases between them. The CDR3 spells CASSSGTTVYNEQFF. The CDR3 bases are TGTGCCAGCAGCTCCGGGACAACCGTCTACAATGAGCAGTTCTTC.

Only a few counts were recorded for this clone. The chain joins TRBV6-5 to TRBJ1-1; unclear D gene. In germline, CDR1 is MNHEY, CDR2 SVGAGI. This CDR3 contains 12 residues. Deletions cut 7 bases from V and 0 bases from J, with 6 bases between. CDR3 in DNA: TGTGCCAGCAAAATCATGAACACTGAAGCTTTCTTT. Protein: CASKIMNTEAFF.

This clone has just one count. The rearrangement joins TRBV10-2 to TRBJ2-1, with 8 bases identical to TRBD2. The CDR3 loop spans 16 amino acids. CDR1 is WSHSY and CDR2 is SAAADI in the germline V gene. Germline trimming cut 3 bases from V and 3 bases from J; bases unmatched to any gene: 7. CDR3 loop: CASSDVTTSVYNEQFF. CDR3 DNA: TGCGCCAGCAGTGACGTCACGACTAGCGTCTACAATGAGCAGTTCTTC.

In DNA form, the CDR3 reads TGTGCCAGCACTAGAAACGGACAGGGGAACACTGAAGCTTTCTTT. It codes for CASTRNGQGNTEAFF. The chain links TRBV6-5 to TRBJ1-1; TRBD1 aligns across 8 bases. CDR1 and CDR2 (germline): MNHEY, SVGAGI. There are 15 residues in the CDR3. J was trimmed by 1 base and V by 7 bases; bases with no gene match: 8.

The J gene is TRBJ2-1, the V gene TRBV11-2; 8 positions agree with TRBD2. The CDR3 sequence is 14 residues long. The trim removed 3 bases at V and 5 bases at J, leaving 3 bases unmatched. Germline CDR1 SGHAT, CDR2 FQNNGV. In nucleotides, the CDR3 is TGTGCCAGCAGCTTTAGACTAGCGCACAATGAGCAGTTCTTC. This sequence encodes CASSFRLAHNEQFF.

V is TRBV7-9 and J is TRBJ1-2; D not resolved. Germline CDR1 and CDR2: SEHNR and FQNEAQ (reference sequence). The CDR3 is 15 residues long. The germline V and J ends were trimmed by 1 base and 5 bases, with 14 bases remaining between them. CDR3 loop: CASSLGTTRGYGYTF. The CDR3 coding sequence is TGTGCCAGCAGCTTAGGCACGACTAGAGGATATGGCTACACCTTC.

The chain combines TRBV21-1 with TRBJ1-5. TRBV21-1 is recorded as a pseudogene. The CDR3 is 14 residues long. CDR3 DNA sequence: TGTGCCAGCAGCAACCTCGGAGAGAATCAGCCCCAGCATTTT. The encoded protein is CASSNLGENQPQHF.

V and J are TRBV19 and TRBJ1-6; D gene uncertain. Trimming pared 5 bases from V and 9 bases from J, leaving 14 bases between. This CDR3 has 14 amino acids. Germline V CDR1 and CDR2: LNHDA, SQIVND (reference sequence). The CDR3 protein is CASSGLMIGSPLHF. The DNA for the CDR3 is TGTGCCAGTAGTGGTCTGATGATCGGTTCACCCCTCCACTTT.

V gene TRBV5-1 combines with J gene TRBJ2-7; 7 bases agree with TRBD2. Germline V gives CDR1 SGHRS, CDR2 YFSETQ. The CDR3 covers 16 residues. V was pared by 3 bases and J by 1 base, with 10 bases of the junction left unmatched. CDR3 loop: CASSSGSGIGSYEQYF. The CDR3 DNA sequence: TGCGCCAGCAGCTCGGGGAGCGGGATAGGGTCCTACGAGCAGTACTTC.

CDR3 sequence (DNA): TGTGCCTGGAGCAAGACCGGGACAGGGAGATCACCCCTCCACTTT. It yields the protein CAWSKTGTGRSPLHF. This chain joins TRBV30 and TRBJ1-6; 9 bases are shared with TRBD1. The CDR3 loop spans 15 amino acids. Germline loops: CDR1 GTSNPN, CDR2 SVGIG (reference sequence). With 3 bases clipped from V and 10 bases from J, the junction kept 10 bases outside the gene matches.

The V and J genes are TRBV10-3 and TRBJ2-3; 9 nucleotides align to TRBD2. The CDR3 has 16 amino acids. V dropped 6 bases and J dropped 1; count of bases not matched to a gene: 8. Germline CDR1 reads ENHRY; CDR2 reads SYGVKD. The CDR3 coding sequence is TGTGCCATCAGCTTGAAAGCGGGGGGCGGCACAGATACGCAGTATTTT. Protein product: CAISLKAGGGTDTQYF.

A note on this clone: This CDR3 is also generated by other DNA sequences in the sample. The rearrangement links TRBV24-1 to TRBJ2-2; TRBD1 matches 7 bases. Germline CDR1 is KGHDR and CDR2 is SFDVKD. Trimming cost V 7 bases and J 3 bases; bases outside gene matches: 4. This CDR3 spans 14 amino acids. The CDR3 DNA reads TGTGCCACCAGGACAGGGTTAGACACCGGGGAGCTGTTTTTT. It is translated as CATRTGLDTGELFF.

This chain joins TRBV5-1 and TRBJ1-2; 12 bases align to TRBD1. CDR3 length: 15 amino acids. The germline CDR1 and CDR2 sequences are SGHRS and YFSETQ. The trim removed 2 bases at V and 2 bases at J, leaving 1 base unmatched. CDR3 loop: CASSFGTGGNYGYTF. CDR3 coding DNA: TGCGCCAGCAGCTTTGGGACAGGGGGCAACTATGGCTACACCTTC.